This entry is about one TCR beta chain. Its antigen is still unknown. This entry is derived from a study of beta chain features in type 1 diabetes. Study-wide points: When Type 1 diabetes patients were examined, their TCRB CDR3s proved moderately but significantly shorter in all four CD4+ subsets. The naive, central memory and Treg TCRB repertoires looked more alike in patients than they did in healthy donors.

Sequencing targeted expressed TCRB transcripts, as all isolated RNA had been reverse transcribed. The protocol was immunoSEQ multiplex PCR, while the TCRdb copy is restricted to in-frame clones and leaves out a portion. The table lists tens of thousands of clones, more than 65% of them singletons. CD4+ cells of the naive, central memory, regulatory and stem cell-like memory types were sorted via CD45RO/CCR7/CD25/CD127/CD95/CD27. This CDR3 is 20 amino acids long. Germline CDR1 SGHVS, CDR2 FNYEAQ. Trimming removed 2 bases from V and 1 base from J; junction bases left unmatched: 14. The sequence was collected from a woman in her 40s with type 1 diabetes. Sequenced: stem cell memory CD4+ T cells from blood. The chain employs TRBV7-6 and TRBJ2-6; 7 bases fit TRBD1. The CDR3 nucleotides read TGTGCCAGCAGCTTACAATTGAGGGGGCTTTCTTTTTCTGGGGCCAACGTCCTGACTTTC. It yields the protein CASSLQLRGLSFSGANVLTF.